This T cell receptor beta chain was sequenced during a study of cytomegalovirus exposure and HLA in healthy donors. This PCR relied on a set of 60 Vbeta primers and 13 Jbeta primers. Produced via immunoSEQ multiplex PCR; TCRdb's table is partial and in-frame only. The profile shows some 190,000 clones, around 75% of them singletons. This CDR3 contains 17 residues. Germline trimming cut 5 bases from V and 5 bases from J; bases unmatched to any gene: 8. Germline V gene data show CDR1 as SGHVS and CDR2 as FQNEAQ. J is TRBJ1-6 and V is TRBV7-8; 11 nucleotides match TRBD1. The specimen sequenced was PBMCs. The TCR comes from a female donor in good health and CMV-seronegative. The CDR3: CASSDGTGGTNNSPLHF. The CDR3 DNA follows: TGTGCCAGCAGCGATGGGACAGGGGGAACTAATAATTCACCCCTCCACTTT.